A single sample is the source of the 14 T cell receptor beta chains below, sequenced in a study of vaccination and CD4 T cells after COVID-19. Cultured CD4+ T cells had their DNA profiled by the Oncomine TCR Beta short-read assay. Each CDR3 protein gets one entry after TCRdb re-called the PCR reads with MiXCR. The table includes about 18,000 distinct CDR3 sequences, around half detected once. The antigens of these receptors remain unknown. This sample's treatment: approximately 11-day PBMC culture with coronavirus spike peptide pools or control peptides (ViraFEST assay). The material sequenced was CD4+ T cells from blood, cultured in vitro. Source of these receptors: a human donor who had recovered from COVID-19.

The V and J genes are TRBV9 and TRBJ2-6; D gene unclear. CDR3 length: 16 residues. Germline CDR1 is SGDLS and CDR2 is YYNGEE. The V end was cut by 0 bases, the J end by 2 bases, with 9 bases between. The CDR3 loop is CASSVGGRPGANVLTF. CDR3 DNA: TGTGCCAGCAGCGTAGGGGGTCGTCCTGGGGCCAACGTCCTGACTTTC.

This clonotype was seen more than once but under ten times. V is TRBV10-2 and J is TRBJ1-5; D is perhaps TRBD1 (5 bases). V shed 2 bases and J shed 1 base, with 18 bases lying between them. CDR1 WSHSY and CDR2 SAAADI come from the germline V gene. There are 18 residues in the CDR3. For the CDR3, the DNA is TGCGCCAGCAGTGAGGGAATCCGGGACCGAGTAAGCAATCAGCCCCAGCATTTT. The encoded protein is CASSEGIRDRVSNQPQHF.

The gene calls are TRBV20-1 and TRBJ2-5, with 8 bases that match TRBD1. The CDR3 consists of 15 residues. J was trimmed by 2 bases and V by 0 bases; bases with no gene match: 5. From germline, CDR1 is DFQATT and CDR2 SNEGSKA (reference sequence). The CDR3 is CSAREAGGLQETQYF. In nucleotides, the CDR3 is TGCAGTGCTAGAGAAGCAGGGGGCCTACAAGAGACCCAGTACTTC.

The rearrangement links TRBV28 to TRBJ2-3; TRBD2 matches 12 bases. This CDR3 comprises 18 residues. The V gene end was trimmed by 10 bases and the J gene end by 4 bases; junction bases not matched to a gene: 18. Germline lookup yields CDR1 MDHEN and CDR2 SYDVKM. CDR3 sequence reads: CATRGAPSGRVSPDTQYF. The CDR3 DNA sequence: TGTGCCACCCGGGGGGCGCCTAGCGGGAGGGTGAGCCCAGATACGCAGTATTTT.

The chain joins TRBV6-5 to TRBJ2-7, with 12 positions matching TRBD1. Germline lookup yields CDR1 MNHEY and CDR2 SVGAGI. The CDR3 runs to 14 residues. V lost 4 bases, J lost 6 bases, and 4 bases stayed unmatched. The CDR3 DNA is TGTGCCAGCAGTTCCCGGGACAGGGGGCTCGAGCAGTACTTC. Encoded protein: CASSSRDRGLEQYF.

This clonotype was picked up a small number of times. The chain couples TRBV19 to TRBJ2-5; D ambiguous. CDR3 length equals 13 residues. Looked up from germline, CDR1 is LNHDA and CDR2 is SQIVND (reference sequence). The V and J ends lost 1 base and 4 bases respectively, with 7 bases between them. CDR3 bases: TGTGCCAGTAGTATAGGGACGAGAGAGACCCAGTACTTC. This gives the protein CASSIGTRETQYF.

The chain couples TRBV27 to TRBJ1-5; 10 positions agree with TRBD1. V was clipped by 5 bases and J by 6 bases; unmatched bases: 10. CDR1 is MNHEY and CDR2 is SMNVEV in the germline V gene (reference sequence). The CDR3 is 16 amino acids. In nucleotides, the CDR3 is TGTGCCAGCAGTCCGGGACAGGGGACGCGGGGTCAGCCCCAGCATTTT. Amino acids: CASSPGQGTRGQPQHF.

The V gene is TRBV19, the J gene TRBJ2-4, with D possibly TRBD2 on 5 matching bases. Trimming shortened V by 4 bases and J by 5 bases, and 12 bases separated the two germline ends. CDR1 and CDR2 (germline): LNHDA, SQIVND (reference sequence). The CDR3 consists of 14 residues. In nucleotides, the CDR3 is TGTGCCAGTAGTACCCCCGGACTGGAAAACATTCAGTACTTC. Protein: CASSTPGLENIQYF. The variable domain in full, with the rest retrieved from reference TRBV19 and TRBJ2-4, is DGGITQSPKYLFRKEGQNVTLSCEQNLNHDAMYWYRQDPGQGLRLIYYSQIVNDFQKGDIAEGYSVSREKKESFPLTVTSAQKNPTAFYLCASSTPGLENIQYFGAGTRLSVL.

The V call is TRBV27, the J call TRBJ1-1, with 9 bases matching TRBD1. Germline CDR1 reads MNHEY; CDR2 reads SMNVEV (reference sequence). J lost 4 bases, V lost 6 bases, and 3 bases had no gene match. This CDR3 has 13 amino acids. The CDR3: CASSRDRVTEAFF. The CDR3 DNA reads TGTGCCAGCAGCCGGGACAGGGTCACTGAAGCTTTCTTT.

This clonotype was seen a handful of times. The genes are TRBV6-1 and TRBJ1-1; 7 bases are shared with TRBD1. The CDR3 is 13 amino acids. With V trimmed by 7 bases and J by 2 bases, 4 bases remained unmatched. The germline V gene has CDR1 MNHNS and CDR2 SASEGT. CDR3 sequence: CASTGTDNTEAFF. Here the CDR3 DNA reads TGTGCCAGCACTGGGACAGATAACACTGAAGCTTTCTTT.

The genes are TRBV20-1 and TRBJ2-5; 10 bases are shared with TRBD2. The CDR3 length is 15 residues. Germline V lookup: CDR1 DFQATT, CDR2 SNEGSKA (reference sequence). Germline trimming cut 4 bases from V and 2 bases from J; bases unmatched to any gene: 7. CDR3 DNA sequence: TGCAGTGCTACCATGCCTAGCGGGGGACAAGAGACCCAGTACTTC. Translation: CSATMPSGGQETQYF.

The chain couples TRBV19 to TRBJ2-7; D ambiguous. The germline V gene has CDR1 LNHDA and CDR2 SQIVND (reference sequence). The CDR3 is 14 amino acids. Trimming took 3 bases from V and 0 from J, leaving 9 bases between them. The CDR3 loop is CASSMGVFSYEQYF. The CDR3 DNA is TGTGCCAGTAGTATGGGCGTATTCTCCTACGAGCAGTACTTC.

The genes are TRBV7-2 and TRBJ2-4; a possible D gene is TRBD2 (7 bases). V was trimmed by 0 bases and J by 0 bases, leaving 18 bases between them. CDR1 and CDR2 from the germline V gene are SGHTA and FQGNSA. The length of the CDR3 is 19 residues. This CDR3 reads CASSLATSRGSIAKNIQYF. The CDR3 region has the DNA TGTGCCAGCAGCTTAGCGACTAGCAGGGGATCTATAGCCAAAAACATTCAGTACTTC.

Here the CDR3 reads CASSVGSGGFQETQYF. In DNA form, the CDR3 reads TGTGCCAGCAGCGTAGGGAGCGGGGGTTTCCAAGAGACCCAGTACTTC. The genes are TRBV9 and TRBJ2-5; TRBD2 matches 8 bases. V was pared by 0 bases and J by 1 base, with 5 bases of the junction left unmatched. The CDR3 runs to 16 residues. From germline, CDR1 is SGDLS and CDR2 YYNGEE. The complete variable domain, with remaining parts taken from reference TRBV9 and TRBJ2-5, reads DSGVTQTPKHLITATGQRVTLRCSPRSGDLSVYWYQQSLDQGLQFLIQYYNGEERAKGNILERFSAQQFPDLHSELNLSSLELGDSALYFCASSVGSGGFQETQYFGPGTRLLVL.